This TCR beta chain was observed in a study of T-cell memory formation after mild COVID-19. Regarding the study as a whole: The main location of contracting CD4+ clones was CM and EM, and that of contracting CD8+ clones was EMRA. Nothing confirmed that second-wave clones peaking on day 37 were specific for SARS-CoV-2. Pre-infection memory already had some responding clones, implying cross-reactive memory joined.

Trimming stripped 0 bases from V and 5 bases from J, with 13 bases between. The CDR3 is 15 residues long. 5'RACE with constant-segment primers yielded barcoded, UMI-tagged TCR alpha and TCR beta cDNA libraries. TCRdb analysed the 5' RACE reads with MiXCR anew, one entry per CDR3 protein. The sample records roughly 250,000 distinct CDR3 sequences, roughly 15% being singletons. This clonotype was seen only a few times. Its specificity is not known. The origin of this receptor is a man younger than 35 who had mild COVID-19 (a few samples of this study predate the infection). Cell type and time point are not known. J is TRBJ2-5 and V is TRBV23-1; maybe TRBD2 (6 bases). TRBV23-1 is classed as an ORF, of uncertain function. Sample: PBMCs or a T cell subset sorted from them (not recorded which). CDR3: CASSQSAFRGETQYF. In nucleotides, the CDR3 is TGCGCCAGCAGTCAATCTGCGTTCCGGGGGGAGACCCAGTACTTC.